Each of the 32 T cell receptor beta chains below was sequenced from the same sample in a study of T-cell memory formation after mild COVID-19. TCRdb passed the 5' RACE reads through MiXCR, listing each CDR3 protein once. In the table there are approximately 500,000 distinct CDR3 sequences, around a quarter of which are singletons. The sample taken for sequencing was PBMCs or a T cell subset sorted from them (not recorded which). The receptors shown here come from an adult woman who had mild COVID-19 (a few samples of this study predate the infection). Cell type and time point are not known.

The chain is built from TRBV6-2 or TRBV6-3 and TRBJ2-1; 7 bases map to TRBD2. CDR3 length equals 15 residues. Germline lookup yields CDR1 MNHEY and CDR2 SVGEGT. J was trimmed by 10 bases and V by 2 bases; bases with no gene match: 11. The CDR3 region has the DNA TGTGCCAGCAGTTACGGGCTAGCGGTGAGCAGAGAGCAGTTCTTC. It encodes CASSYGLAVSREQFF.

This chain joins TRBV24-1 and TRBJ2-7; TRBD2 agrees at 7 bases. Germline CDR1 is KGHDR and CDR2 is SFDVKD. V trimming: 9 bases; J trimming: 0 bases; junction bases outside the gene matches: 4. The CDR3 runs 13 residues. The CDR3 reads CATAGEASYEQYF. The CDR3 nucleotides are TGTGCCACCGCGGGGGAAGCCTCCTACGAGCAGTACTTC.

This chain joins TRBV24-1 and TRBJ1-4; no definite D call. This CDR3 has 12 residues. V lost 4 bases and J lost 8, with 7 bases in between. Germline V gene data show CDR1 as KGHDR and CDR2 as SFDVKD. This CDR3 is CATSDGLEKLFF. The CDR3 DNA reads TGTGCCACCAGTGACGGGTTGGAAAAACTGTTTTTT.

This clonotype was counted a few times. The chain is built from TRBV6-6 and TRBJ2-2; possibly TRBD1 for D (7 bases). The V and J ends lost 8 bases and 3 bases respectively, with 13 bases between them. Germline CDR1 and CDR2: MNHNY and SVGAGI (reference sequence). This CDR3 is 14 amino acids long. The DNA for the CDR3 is TGTGCCAGCTCTCGCAGGGGGGACACCGGGGAGCTGTTTTTT. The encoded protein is CASSRRGDTGELFF.

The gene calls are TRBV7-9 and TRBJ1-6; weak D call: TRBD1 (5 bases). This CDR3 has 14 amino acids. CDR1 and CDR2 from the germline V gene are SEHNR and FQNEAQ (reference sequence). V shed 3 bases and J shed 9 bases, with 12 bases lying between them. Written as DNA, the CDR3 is TGTGCCAGCAGCTTTGGTGAGGGGTCTTCACCCCTCCACTTT. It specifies CASSFGEGSSPLHF.

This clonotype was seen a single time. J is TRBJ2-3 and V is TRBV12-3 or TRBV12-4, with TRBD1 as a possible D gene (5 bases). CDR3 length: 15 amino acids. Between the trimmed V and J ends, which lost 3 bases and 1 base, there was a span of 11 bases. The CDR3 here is CASSFGLQGTDTQYF. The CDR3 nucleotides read TGTGCCAGCAGTTTTGGGCTACAGGGCACAGATACGCAGTATTTT.

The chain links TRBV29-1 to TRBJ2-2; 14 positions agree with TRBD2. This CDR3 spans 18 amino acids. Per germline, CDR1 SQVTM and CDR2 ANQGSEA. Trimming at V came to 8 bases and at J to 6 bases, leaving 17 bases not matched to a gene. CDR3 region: CSLGGSAGTSGSSGELFF. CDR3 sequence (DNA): TGCAGCCTTGGGGGATCTGCTGGGACTAGCGGGAGTTCCGGGGAGCTGTTTTTT.

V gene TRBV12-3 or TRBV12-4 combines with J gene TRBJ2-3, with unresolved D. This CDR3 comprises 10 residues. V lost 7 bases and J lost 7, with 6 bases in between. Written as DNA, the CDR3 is TGTGCCAGCACCCCTTATACGCAGTATTTT. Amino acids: CASTPYTQYF.

The CDR3 bases are TGTGCCACCAGTGATCACGCGCGCTGGCCTGACAATGAGCAGTTCTTC. Residues: CATSDHARWPDNEQFF. This chain connects TRBV24-1 to TRBJ2-1; D is ambiguous. The V gene's germline CDR1 is KGHDR and CDR2 SFDVKD. The CDR3 covers 16 residues. With 3 bases removed from V and 5 bases from J, the gap between germline ends came to 16 bases.

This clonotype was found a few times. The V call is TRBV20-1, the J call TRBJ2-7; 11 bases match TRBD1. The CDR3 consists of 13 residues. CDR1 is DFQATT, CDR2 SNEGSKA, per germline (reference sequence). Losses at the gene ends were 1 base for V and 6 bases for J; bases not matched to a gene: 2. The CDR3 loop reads CSARGTGGGEQYF. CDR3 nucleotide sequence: TGCAGTGCTAGAGGGACAGGGGGCGGCGAGCAGTACTTC.

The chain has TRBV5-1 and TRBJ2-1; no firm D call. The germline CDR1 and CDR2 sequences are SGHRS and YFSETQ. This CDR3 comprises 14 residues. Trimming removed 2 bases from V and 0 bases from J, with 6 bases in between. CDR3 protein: CASSFQNSYNEQFF. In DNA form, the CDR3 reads TGCGCCAGCAGCTTCCAGAACTCCTACAATGAGCAGTTCTTC.

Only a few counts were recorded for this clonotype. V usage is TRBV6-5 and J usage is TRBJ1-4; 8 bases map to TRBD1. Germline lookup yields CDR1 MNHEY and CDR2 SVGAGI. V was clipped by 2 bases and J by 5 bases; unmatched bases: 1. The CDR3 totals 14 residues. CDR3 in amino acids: CASSYRQGNEKLFF. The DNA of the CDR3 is TGTGCCAGCAGTTACCGACAGGGGAATGAAAAACTGTTTTTT.

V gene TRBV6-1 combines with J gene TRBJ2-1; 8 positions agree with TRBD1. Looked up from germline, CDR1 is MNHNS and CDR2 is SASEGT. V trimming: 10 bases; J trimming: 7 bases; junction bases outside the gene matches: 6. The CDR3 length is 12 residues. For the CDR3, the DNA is TGTGCCACCCGGGACAGGCGAAATGAGCAGTTCTTC. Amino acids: CATRDRRNEQFF.

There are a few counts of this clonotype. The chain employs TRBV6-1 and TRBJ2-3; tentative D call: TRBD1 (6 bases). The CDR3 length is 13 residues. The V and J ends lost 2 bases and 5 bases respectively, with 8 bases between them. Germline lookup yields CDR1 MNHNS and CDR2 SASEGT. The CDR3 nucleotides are TGTGCCAGCAGTGAAATCAGGGGAGATACGCAGTATTTT. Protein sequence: CASSEIRGDTQYF.

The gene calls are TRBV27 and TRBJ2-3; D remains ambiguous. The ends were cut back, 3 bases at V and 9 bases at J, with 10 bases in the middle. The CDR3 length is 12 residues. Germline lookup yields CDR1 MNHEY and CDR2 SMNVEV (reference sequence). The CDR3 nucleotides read TGTGCCAGCAGTTTTTCCCCTAAGACGCAGTATTTT. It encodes CASSFSPKTQYF.

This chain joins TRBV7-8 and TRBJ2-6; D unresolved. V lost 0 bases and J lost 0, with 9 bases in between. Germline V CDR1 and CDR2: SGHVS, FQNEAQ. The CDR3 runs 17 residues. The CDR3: CASSLAGRDSGANVLTF. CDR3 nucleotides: TGTGCCAGCAGCTTAGCAGGCCGCGACTCTGGGGCCAACGTCCTGACTTTC.

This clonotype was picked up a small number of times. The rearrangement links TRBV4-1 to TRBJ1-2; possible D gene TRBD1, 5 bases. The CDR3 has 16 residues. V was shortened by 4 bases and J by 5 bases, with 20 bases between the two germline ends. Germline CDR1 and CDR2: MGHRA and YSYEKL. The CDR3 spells CASSPGKALKGYGYTF. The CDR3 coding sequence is TGCGCCAGCAGCCCGGGCAAGGCTTTAAAGGGGTATGGCTACACCTTC.

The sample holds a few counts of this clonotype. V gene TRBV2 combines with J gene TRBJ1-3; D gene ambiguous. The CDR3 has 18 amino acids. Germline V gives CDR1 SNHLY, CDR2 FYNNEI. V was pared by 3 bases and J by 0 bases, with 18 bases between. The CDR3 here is CASSDPTDTSNSGNTIYF. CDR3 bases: TGTGCCAGCAGTGATCCCACCGACACGAGTAACTCTGGAAACACCATATATTTT.

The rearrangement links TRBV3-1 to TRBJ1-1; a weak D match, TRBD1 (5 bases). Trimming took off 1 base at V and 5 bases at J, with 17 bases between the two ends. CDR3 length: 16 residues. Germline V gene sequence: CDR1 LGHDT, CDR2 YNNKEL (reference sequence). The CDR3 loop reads CASSQGGTDRGTEAFF. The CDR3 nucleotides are TGTGCCAGCAGCCAAGGGGGGACGGACCGAGGTACTGAAGCTTTCTTT. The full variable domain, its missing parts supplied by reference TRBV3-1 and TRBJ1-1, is DTAVSQTPKYLVTQMGNDKSIKCEQNLGHDTMYWYKQDSKKFLKIMFSYNNKELIINETVPNRFSPKSPDKAHLNLHINSLELGDSAVYFCASSQGGTDRGTEAFFGQGTRLTVV.

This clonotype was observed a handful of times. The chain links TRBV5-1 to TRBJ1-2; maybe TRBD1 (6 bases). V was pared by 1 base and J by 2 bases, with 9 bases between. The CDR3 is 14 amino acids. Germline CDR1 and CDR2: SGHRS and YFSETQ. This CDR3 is CASSLTTGNYGYTF. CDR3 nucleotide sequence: TGCGCCAGCAGCTTGACCACAGGGAACTATGGCTACACCTTC.

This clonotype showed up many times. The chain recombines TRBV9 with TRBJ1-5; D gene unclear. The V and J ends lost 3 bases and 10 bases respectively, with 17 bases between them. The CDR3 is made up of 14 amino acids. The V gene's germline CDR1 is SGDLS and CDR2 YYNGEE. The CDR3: CASSGGGLLNPQHF. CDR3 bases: TGTGCCAGCAGCGGGGGAGGGCTCTTAAATCCCCAGCATTTT. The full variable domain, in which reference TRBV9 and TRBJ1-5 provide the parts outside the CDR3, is DSGVTQTPKHLITATGQRVTLRCSPRSGDLSVYWYQQSLDQGLQFLIQYYNGEERAKGNILERFSAQQFPDLHSELNLSSLELGDSALYFCASSGGGLLNPQHFGDGTRLSIL.

This CDR3 reads CATGDRDRKGHEQFF. The CDR3 nucleotides read TGTGCCACAGGCGATAGGGACAGAAAGGGGCATGAGCAGTTCTTC. This rearrangement joins TRBV24-1 to TRBJ2-1; TRBD1 agrees at 7 bases. The germline V gene encodes CDR1 KGHDR and CDR2 SFDVKD. V lost 10 bases, J lost 8 bases, and 16 bases stayed unmatched. The CDR3 is 15 residues long.

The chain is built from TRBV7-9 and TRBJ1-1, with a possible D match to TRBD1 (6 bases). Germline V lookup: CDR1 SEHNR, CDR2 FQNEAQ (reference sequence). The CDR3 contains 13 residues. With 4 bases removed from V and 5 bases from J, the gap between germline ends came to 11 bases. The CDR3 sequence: CASSSRGRTEAFF. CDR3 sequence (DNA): TGTGCCAGCAGCTCCAGGGGAAGAACTGAAGCTTTCTTT.

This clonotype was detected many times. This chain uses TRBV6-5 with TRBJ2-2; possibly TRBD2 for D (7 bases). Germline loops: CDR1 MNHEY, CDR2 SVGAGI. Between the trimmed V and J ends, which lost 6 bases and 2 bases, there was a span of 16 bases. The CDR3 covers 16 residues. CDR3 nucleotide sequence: TGTGCCAGCAGGAACTACAGGGAGGGTAACACCGGGGAGCTGTTTTTT. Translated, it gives CASRNYREGNTGELFF.

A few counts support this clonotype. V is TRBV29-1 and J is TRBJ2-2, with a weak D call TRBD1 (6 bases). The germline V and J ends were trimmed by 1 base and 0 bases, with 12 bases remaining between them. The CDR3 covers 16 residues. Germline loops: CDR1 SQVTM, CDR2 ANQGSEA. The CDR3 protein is CSVEAPDRPNTGELFF. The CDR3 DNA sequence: TGCAGCGTTGAAGCCCCCGACAGGCCGAACACCGGGGAGCTGTTTTTT.

The CDR3 DNA follows: TGTGCCAGCAGCTTTTCCGGGGGCCCTATCAACTATGGCTACACCTTC. Protein: CASSFSGGPINYGYTF. The chain carries TRBV12-3 or TRBV12-4 and TRBJ1-2, with D maybe TRBD1 (6 bases). This CDR3 has 16 residues. V was shortened by 6 bases and J by 2 bases, with 19 bases between the two germline ends.

Here the CDR3 reads CASSYLSPGSRMGEQYF. The CDR3 DNA reads TGTGCCAGCAGTTACCTTTCTCCGGGATCCCGGATGGGGGAGCAGTACTTC. This chain uses TRBV6-5 with TRBJ2-7; D is possibly TRBD2 (5 bases). Germline CDR1 MNHEY, CDR2 SVGAGI. V shed 2 bases and J shed 7 bases, with 24 bases lying between them. The CDR3 spans 17 residues.

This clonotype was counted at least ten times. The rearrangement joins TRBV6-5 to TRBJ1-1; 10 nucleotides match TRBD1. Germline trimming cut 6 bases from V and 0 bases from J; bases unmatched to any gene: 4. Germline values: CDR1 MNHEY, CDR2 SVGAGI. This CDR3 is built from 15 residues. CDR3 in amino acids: CASRTGGYVNTEAFF. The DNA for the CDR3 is TGTGCCAGCAGGACAGGGGGCTATGTGAACACTGAAGCTTTCTTT.

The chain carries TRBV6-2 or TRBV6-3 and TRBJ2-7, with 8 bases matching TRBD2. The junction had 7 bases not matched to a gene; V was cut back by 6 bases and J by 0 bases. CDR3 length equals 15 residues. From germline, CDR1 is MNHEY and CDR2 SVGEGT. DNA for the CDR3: TGTGCCAGCAGAGACCCCAGCGGGAGCTCCTACGAGCAGTACTTC. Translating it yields CASRDPSGSSYEQYF.

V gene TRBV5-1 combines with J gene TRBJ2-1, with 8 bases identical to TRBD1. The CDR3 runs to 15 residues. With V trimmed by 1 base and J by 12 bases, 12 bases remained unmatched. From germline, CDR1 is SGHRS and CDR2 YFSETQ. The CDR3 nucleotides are TGCGCCAGCAGCTTGACAGGGGGAGTGACGGGCGCGCAGTTCTTC. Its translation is CASSLTGGVTGAQFF.

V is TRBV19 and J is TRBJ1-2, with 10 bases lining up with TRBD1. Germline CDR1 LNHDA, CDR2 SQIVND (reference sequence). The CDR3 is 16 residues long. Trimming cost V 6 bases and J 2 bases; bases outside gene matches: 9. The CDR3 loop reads CASRTSRGQGNYGYTF. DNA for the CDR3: TGTGCCAGTAGAACCAGTCGGGGACAGGGGAACTATGGCTACACCTTC.

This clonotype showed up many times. The CDR3 reads CASSQRTRGTDTQYF. DNA of the CDR3: TGCGCCAGCAGCCAGAGGACTAGGGGCACAGATACGCAGTATTTT. V gene TRBV4-1 combines with J gene TRBJ2-3; 7 bases match TRBD2. Germline V gene sequence: CDR1 MGHRA, CDR2 YSYEKL. This CDR3 spans 15 amino acids. Losses at the gene ends were 3 bases for V and 1 base for J; bases not matched to a gene: 4.